These 29 T cell receptor beta chains came from one sample sequenced in a study of blood T cell repertoires in COVID-19. The assay was immunoSEQ multiplex PCR, and TCRdb's table has in-frame clones only and misses some. The sample holds about 130,000 clones, approximately 83% seen once. Sample: peripheral blood. The source of these receptors is a woman older than 75 with acute or convalescent COVID-19.

The chain joins TRBV7-2 to TRBJ1-3; 8 nucleotides agree with TRBD1. V lost 2 bases to trimming and J lost 4 bases; unmatched junction nucleotides: 7. Germline lookup yields CDR1 SGHTA and CDR2 FQGNSA. This CDR3 comprises 16 residues. This CDR3 is CASSLPRQGWGNTIYF. The CDR3, as DNA: TGTGCCAGCAGCTTACCCCGACAGGGGTGGGGAAACACCATATATTTT.

This sequence joins TRBV10-1 and TRBJ1-2; TRBD1 agrees at 9 bases. J lost 7 bases, V lost 6 bases, and 9 bases had no gene match. This CDR3 comprises 14 residues. In germline, CDR1 is WNHNN, CDR2 SYGVQD (reference sequence). The DNA for the CDR3 is TGCGCCAGCAGGGCGGGACAGGGAAGTGGTGGCTACACCTTC. Residues: CASRAGQGSGGYTF.

The chain employs TRBV2 and TRBJ2-7; D perhaps matches TRBD1 (7 bases). This CDR3 region has 15 residues. Germline CDR1 is SNHLY and CDR2 is FYNNEI. The ends were cut back, 2 bases at V and 1 base at J, with 12 bases in the middle. In DNA, the CDR3 is TGTGCCAGCAGTGAATCCCAGGGGGGATCCTACGAGCAGTACTTC. It translates to CASSESQGGSYEQYF.

This sequence joins TRBV9 and TRBJ1-2; tentative D call: TRBD1 (6 bases). The CDR3 spans 14 residues. From germline, CDR1 is SGDLS and CDR2 YYNGEE. The germline V and J ends were trimmed by 5 bases and 4 bases, with 15 bases remaining between them. The chain's CDR3 is CASRVQGWSYGYTF. The CDR3 nucleotides are TGTGCCAGCAGAGTACAGGGTTGGAGCTATGGCTACACCTTC.

The chain combines TRBV5-5 with TRBJ1-5, with unresolved D. The CDR3 runs 13 residues. Germline loops: CDR1 SGHKS, CDR2 YYEKEE (reference sequence). The ends were cut back, 2 bases at V and 7 bases at J, with 10 bases in the middle. In DNA, the CDR3 is TGTGCCAGCAGCTTCGTCCTGGGCCAGCCCCAGCATTTT. Protein product: CASSFVLGQPQHF.

The chain is built from TRBV12-3 or TRBV12-4 and TRBJ1-2, with TRBD1 as a possible D gene (5 bases). Trimming stripped 8 bases from V and 6 bases from J, with 10 bases between. The CDR3 consists of 11 residues. In nucleotides, the CDR3 is TGTGCCAGCTCTTGGGGCGATGGCTACACCTTC. It translates to CASSWGDGYTF.

The chain links TRBV9 to TRBJ1-5, with 7 bases fitting TRBD1. The CDR3 spans 14 residues. CDR1 and CDR2 (germline): SGDLS, YYNGEE. V trimming: 3 bases; J trimming: 4 bases; junction bases outside the gene matches: 4. The CDR3 nucleotides read TGTGCCAGCAGCGAAGGGACAGAGAATCAGCCCCAGCATTTT. Translated: CASSEGTENQPQHF. The variable domain in full, with the rest retrieved from reference TRBV9 and TRBJ1-5, is DSGVTQTPKHLITATGQRVTLRCSPRSGDLSVYWYQQSLDQGLQFLIQYYNGEERAKGNILERFSAQQFPDLHSELNLSSLELGDSALYFCASSEGTENQPQHFGDGTRLSIL.

The chain carries TRBV28 and TRBJ1-2, with D perhaps matching TRBD1 (5 bases). V gave up 3 bases and J gave up 8 bases, with 13 bases separating them. The CDR3 has 13 residues. Germline V gene data show CDR1 as MDHEN and CDR2 as SYDVKM. CDR3 sequence: CASSLTEPKGYTF. Written as DNA, the CDR3 is TGTGCCAGCAGTTTGACAGAACCTAAGGGCTACACCTTC.

J is TRBJ2-3 and V is TRBV28; D is possibly TRBD1 (5 bases). Germline CDR1 is MDHEN and CDR2 is SYDVKM. V gave up 7 bases and J gave up 1 base, with 18 bases separating them. This CDR3 is 16 amino acids long. CDR3 residues: CASKTPKGPGTDTQYF. Here the CDR3 DNA reads TGTGCCAGCAAGACCCCTAAGGGGCCCGGCACAGATACGCAGTATTTT.

Notes on this clone: One junction end does not reproduce the germline sequence, and a read error may be involved. The chain combines TRBV28 with TRBJ2-1, with D unresolved. CDR3 length equals 13 residues. Looked up from germline, CDR1 is MDHEN and CDR2 is SYDVKM. The DNA for the CDR3 is TGTGCCAGCAGCCCCCCAGTTTACATTGAGCAGTTCTTC. This codes for CASSPPVYIEQFF.

The chain recombines TRBV6-1 with TRBJ1-2; D might be TRBD1 (5 bases). Germline V gene sequence: CDR1 MNHNS, CDR2 SASEGT. Deletions cut 3 bases from V and 0 bases from J, with 14 bases between. There are 16 residues in the CDR3. The CDR3 region is CASSDRQFFTNYGYTF. The CDR3 DNA sequence: TGTGCCAGCAGTGACCGACAGTTCTTTACTAACTATGGCTACACCTTC.

The chain employs TRBV25-1 and TRBJ2-4; 8 bases agree with TRBD1. The CDR3 is made up of 16 amino acids. After removal of 10 bases from V and 1 base from J, the junction contained 12 bases not matched to a gene. Germline values: CDR1 MGHDK, CDR2 SYGVNS. This CDR3 reads CAIPTDRGWAKNIQYF. The CDR3 DNA follows: TGTGCCATCCCGACCGACAGGGGTTGGGCCAAAAACATTCAGTACTTC.

The CDR3 nucleotides read TGCGCCAGCAGCTTCCAGGCCGACTACGAGCAGTACTTC. Translated, it gives CASSFQADYEQYF. The chain employs TRBV5-1 and TRBJ2-7; D is uncertain. CDR1 and CDR2 (germline): SGHRS, YFSETQ. CDR3 length equals 13 residues. Trimming took 2 bases from V and 3 from J, leaving 9 bases between them.

The rearrangement uses TRBV14 and TRBJ2-2, with a possible D match to TRBD1 (5 bases). V lost 0 bases, J lost 0 bases, and 8 bases lay in between. CDR1 and CDR2 from the germline V gene are SGHDN and FVKESK. The CDR3 contains 16 residues. The CDR3 region has the DNA TGTGCCAGCAGCCAAGAAAACAGGCCGAACACCGGGGAGCTGTTTTTT. Translated, it gives CASSQENRPNTGELFF.

V gene TRBV9 combines with J gene TRBJ2-1, with TRBD2 as a possible D gene (5 bases). The germline V gene has CDR1 SGDLS and CDR2 YYNGEE. V shed 1 base and J shed 0 bases, with 8 bases lying between them. CDR3 size: 15 residues. In DNA form, the CDR3 reads TGTGCCAGCAGCGTATCGGGGAGCTCCTACAATGAGCAGTTCTTC. This translates into CASSVSGSSYNEQFF.

The V and J genes are TRBV5-1 and TRBJ1-3; no firm D call. Deletions cut 1 base from V and 4 bases from J, with 9 bases between. This CDR3 has 14 amino acids. Germline loops: CDR1 SGHRS, CDR2 YFSETQ. The CDR3 sequence is CASSLRSSGNTIYF. The CDR3 DNA reads TGCGCCAGCAGCTTGAGGAGTTCCGGAAACACCATATATTTT.

J is TRBJ1-5 and V is TRBV12-3 or TRBV12-4; D call uncertain. This CDR3 region has 13 residues. V lost 2 bases and J lost 4, with 6 bases in between. The CDR3 nucleotides are TGTGCCAGCAGTTTAACGAGGAATCAGCCCCAGCATTTT. It is translated as CASSLTRNQPQHF.

The rearrangement uses TRBV6-5 and TRBJ1-4; 11 bases are a match to TRBD1. The length of the CDR3 is 15 residues. The germline gives CDR1 MNHEY, CDR2 SVGAGI. V lost 6 bases, J lost 4 bases, and 4 bases stayed unmatched. CDR3 bases: TGTGCCAGCAGCCCGGGACAGGGGGGTAATGAAAAACTGTTTTTT. Translating it yields CASSPGQGGNEKLFF.

The rearrangement joins TRBV7-2 to TRBJ2-5; D unresolved. Germline lookup yields CDR1 SGHTA and CDR2 FQGNSA. The CDR3 sequence is 13 residues long. V dropped 1 base and J dropped 4 bases, with 7 bases sitting between them. The CDR3 is CASSLVQRETQYF. The CDR3, as DNA: TGTGCCAGCAGCTTAGTACAGAGAGAGACCCAGTACTTC.

CDR3 sequence: CASSLNTAGSTDTQYF. The CDR3 DNA follows: TGCGCCAGCAGCCTCAATACGGCGGGGAGCACAGATACGCAGTATTTT. The rearrangement joins TRBV5-1 to TRBJ2-3; maybe TRBD2 (6 bases). V was clipped by 4 bases and J by 0 bases, with 15 bases between them. The CDR3 spans 16 residues. Germline CDR1 and CDR2: SGHRS and YFSETQ.

J is TRBJ2-7 and V is TRBV27; D is undetermined. This CDR3 contains 15 residues. Germline V CDR1 and CDR2: MNHEY, SMNVEV (reference sequence). The V and J ends lost 4 bases and 2 bases respectively, with 15 bases between them. The CDR3 coding sequence is TGTGCCAGCAGTTATCAGGTCCGAGCCCCCTACGAGCAGTACTTC. Its protein is CASSYQVRAPYEQYF.

CDR3 nucleotide sequence: TGCGCCAGCAGCCCGGGACAGGGGGTCACTGAAGCTTTCTTT. Its protein product is CASSPGQGVTEAFF. This chain links TRBV5-1 with TRBJ1-1; 11 nucleotides match TRBD1. V lost 4 bases to trimming and J lost 4 bases; unmatched junction nucleotides: 3. The germline gives CDR1 SGHRS, CDR2 YFSETQ. The CDR3 covers 14 residues.

This sequence joins TRBV3-1 (or the pseudogene TRBV3-2) and TRBJ1-2, with TRBD1 as a possible D gene (6 bases). Trimming cost V 2 bases and J 4 bases, with 14 bases left between them. Germline assignment: CDR1 LGHDT and CDR2 YNNKEL (reference sequence). The CDR3 is made up of 15 amino acids. As DNA, the CDR3 is TGTGCCAGCAGCCAACCGGGGACACGCACCTATGGCTACACCTTC. It is translated as CASSQPGTRTYGYTF.

There are a few counts of this clone. The identical CDR3 is also encoded by other nucleotide sequences in the sample. The rearrangement joins TRBV20-1 to TRBJ2-1, with a possible D match to TRBD2 (5 bases). The germline V gene encodes CDR1 DFQATT and CDR2 SNEGSKA (reference sequence). The CDR3 is made up of 11 amino acids. Trimming pared 2 bases from V and 7 bases from J, leaving 6 bases between. The CDR3 loop reads CSARPGNEQFF. CDR3 nucleotides: TGCAGTGCTAGACCGGGGAATGAGCAGTTCTTC.

This chain uses TRBV18 with TRBJ1-1; a possible D gene is TRBD1 (6 bases). Trimming shortened V by 3 bases and J by 6 bases, and 14 bases separated the two germline ends. The CDR3 is made up of 14 amino acids. The germline CDR1 and CDR2 sequences are KGHSH and LQKENI. DNA of the CDR3: TGTGCCAGCTCACCGCGGGGGGCTGACGCTGAAGCTTTCTTT. This gives the protein CASSPRGADAEAFF.

The rearrangement joins TRBV20-1 to TRBJ1-2; D is possibly TRBD1 (5 bases). This CDR3 region has 11 residues. Germline V lookup: CDR1 DFQATT, CDR2 SNEGSKA (reference sequence). V lost 6 bases and J 4 bases, leaving 9 bases between the germline ends. CDR3 amino acids: CSATTVYGYTF. Here the CDR3 DNA reads TGCAGTGCGACGACAGTCTATGGCTACACCTTC.

This clone was counted once. V is TRBV18 and J is TRBJ1-5; D remains ambiguous. With 2 bases removed from V and 4 bases from J, the gap between germline ends came to 12 bases. This CDR3 is 15 amino acids long. The germline V gene has CDR1 KGHSH and CDR2 LQKENI. In DNA form, the CDR3 reads TGTGCCAGCTCACCAGATCAGCGATTAAATCAGCCCCAGCATTTT. It yields the protein CASSPDQRLNQPQHF.

This clone was recorded only once. As DNA, the CDR3 is TGTGCCAGCAGACCTACAGGGGAGGACTATGGCTACACCTTC. It yields the protein CASRPTGEDYGYTF. This chain uses TRBV6-2 or TRBV6-3 with TRBJ1-2; 7 positions agree with TRBD1. The CDR3 totals 14 residues. J gave up 3 bases and V 6 bases, and 7 bases lay outside the gene matches. Germline-derived CDR1 and CDR2 are MNHEY and SVGEGT.

The chain recombines TRBV7-3 with TRBJ2-3, with a possible D match to TRBD1 (5 bases). Germline-derived CDR1 and CDR2 are SGHTA and FQGTGA. The V and J ends lost 1 base and 0 bases respectively, with 8 bases between them. This CDR3 has 15 amino acids. In DNA form, the CDR3 reads TGTGCCAGCAGCTTAAGGGCAGGGAGCACAGATACGCAGTATTTT. Its protein is CASSLRAGSTDTQYF.